This T cell receptor (beta chain) stems from a study of T cells in localized non-small cell lung cancer. Germline V gene lookup returns CDR1 SEHNR and CDR2 FQNEAQ (reference sequence). V shed 4 bases, J shed 4 bases, and the junction held 11 bases outside the gene matches. The CDR3 has 19 amino acids. TCRdb's copy holds only in-frame clones and misses some; the assay was immunoSEQ multiplex PCR. The sample has around 50,000 clones, 75% to 90% seen once. On this clone itself: Its specificity is not known.

Study findings and constraints: Longer survival (overall) was linked to higher T cell density in blood. Because sequencing included only one region (of the tumor), heterogeneity remains possible.

Sequencing was performed on peripheral blood, taken before any cancer treatment. The chain employs TRBV7-9 and TRBJ2-6; 12 bases match TRBD1. This receptor was identified in a woman aged 40-70 years with stage I lung adenocarcinoma. The CDR3 bases are TGTGCCAGCAGCTCATTGGGGACAGGGGGCGTTGAAGGGGCCAACGTCCTGACTTTC. Its translation: CASSSLGTGGVEGANVLTF.